This T cell receptor beta chain stems from a study of blood T cell repertoires in COVID-19. Authors' analysis steps: Amplification with reference gene primers provided the estimates of nucleated cell counts. TCRdb keeps only in-frame clones here, not all; method: immunoSEQ multiplex PCR. V, J and clone size are those of that table, while D and trimming were read from the DNA. The table has a few hundred thousand clones, 81% seen once. The source material was peripheral blood. The source of this sequence is a human donor with acute or convalescent COVID-19. The donor label of this sample is uncertain.

CDR3 in amino acids: CAWSRTSTKQYF. The CDR3 region has the DNA TGTGCCTGGAGTCGGACATCCACGAAGCAGTACTTC. The rearrangement uses TRBV30 and TRBJ2-7; TRBD1 might be the D (5 bases). This CDR3 has 12 amino acids. V was cut by 2 bases and J by 8 bases, with 13 bases left in between. Germline V gene data show CDR1 as GTSNPN and CDR2 as SVGIG (reference sequence).